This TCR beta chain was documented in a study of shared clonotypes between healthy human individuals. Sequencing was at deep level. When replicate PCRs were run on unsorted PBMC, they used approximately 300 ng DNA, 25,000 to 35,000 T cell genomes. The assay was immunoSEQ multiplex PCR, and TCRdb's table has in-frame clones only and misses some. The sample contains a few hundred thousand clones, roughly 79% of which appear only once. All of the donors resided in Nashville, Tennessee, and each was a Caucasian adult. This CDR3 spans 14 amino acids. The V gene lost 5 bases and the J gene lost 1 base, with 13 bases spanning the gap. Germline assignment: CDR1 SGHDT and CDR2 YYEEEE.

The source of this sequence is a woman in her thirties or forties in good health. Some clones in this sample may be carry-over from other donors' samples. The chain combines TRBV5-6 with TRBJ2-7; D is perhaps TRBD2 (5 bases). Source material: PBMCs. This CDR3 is CASSPTRTSYEQYF. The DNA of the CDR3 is TGTGCCAGCAGTCCCACACGGACTTCCTACGAGCAGTACTTC. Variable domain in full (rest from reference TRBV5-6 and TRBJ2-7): DAGVTQSPTHLIKTRGQQVTLRCSPKSGHDTVSWYQQALGQGPQFIFQYYEEEERQRGNFPDRFSGHQFPNYSSELNVNALLLGDSALYLCASSPTRTSYEQYFGPGTRLTVT.